Listed below are T cell receptor beta chains from one sample, sequenced in a study of OX40 agonist ivuxolimab in advanced cancers. TCRdb's copy holds only in-frame clones and misses some; the assay was immunoSEQ multiplex PCR. This table has nearly 95,000 clones, 94% appearing once. The sample was CD4+ or CD8+ T cells sorted from blood, taken in a trial of the OX40 agonist ivuxolimab. Receptors were obtained from an adult with an advanced solid tumor such as melanoma, head and neck, liver or kidney cancer. CDR3s include the opening cysteine and the closing phenylalanine or tryptophan. The D gene is left open where the match is weak. Clone size is not always given. Where it is, it says once, few, many or a class for expanded clones.

J gene,D gene,V gene,clone size,CDR3 DNA,CDR3 protein
TRBJ1-2,TRBD1,TRBV28,NA,TGTGCCAGCAGTTACCCTGGCACAGGGGGTATCTATGGCTACACCTTC,CASSYPGTGGIYGYTF
TRBJ2-7,TRBD2,TRBV4-3,NA,TGCGCCAGCAGCCAATCCCAATGGACTAGCGGGGGCTACGAGCAGTACTTC,CASSQSQWTSGGYEQYF
TRBJ1-1,TRBD1,TRBV5-1,NA,TGCGCCAGCAGCTTGGGACAGGGGGCGAACACTGAAGCTTTCTTT,CASSLGQGANTEAFF
TRBJ1-4,TRBD1,TRBV19,NA,TGTGCCAGTAGCTTCAGCGGACAGGGAAATGAAAAACTGTTTTTT,CASSFSGQGNEKLFF
TRBJ1-6,NA,TRBV6-5,NA,TGTGCCAGCAGTTCGGGACACTCTTTCCCCAATTCACCCCTCCACTTT,CASSSGHSFPNSPLHF
TRBJ1-5,TRBD1,TRBV5-8,NA,TGTGCCAGCAGCTCGGGACAGTCTAGCAATCAGCCCCAGCATTTT,CASSSGQSSNQPQHF
TRBJ1-1,TRBD1,TRBV6-5,NA,TGTGCCAGCAGTGACAGGGCGAACACTGAAGCTTTCTTT,CASSDRANTEAFF
TRBJ1-1,TRBD1,TRBV5-6,NA,TGTGCCAGCGGGGACAGCTACACTGAAGCTTTCTTT,CASGDSYTEAFF
TRBJ1-2,NA,TRBV19,NA,TGTGCCAGTACTCCAGACAGTTCTTATGGCTACACCTTC,CASTPDSSYGYTF
TRBJ2-2,NA,TRBV9,NA,TGTGCCAGCAGCGTAGACCCTAATGGAGGCTCAGGGGAGCTGTTTTTT,CASSVDPNGGSGELFF
TRBJ2-1,NA,TRBV9,NA,TGTGCCAGCAGAGAAGGCTCCTACAATGAGCAGTTCTTC,CASREGSYNEQFF
TRBJ1-5,NA,TRBV5-1,NA,TGCGCCAGCAGCTCAGGCCCGGAGGGCCAGCCCCAGCATTTT,CASSSGPEGQPQHF
TRBJ1-1,NA,TRBV5-4,NA,TGTGCCAGCAGCTCGGATACGTCAGGGGTCACTGAAGCTTTCTTT,CASSSDTSGVTEAFF
TRBJ2-7,NA,TRBV5-4,NA,TGTGCCAGCAGCTTCTTTGGGAGAGAGCAGTACTTC,CASSFFGREQYF
TRBJ2-7,NA,TRBV6-6,NA,TGTGCCACCCGGGACTGGTCCTACGAGCAGTACTTC,CATRDWSYEQYF
TRBJ2-1,NA,TRBV5-1,once,TGCGCCAGCAGCTTGGAGGGCGGTTGGGAGCAGTTCTTC,CASSLEGGWEQFF
TRBJ2-7,NA,TRBV27,NA,TGTGCCAGCAGTTTAAGCTGGGAGTTCTCCTACGAGCAGTACTTC,CASSLSWEFSYEQYF
TRBJ2-3,NA,TRBV13,NA,TGTGCCAGCAGCTACTCCCTTGGCGGTCTAAGCACAGATACGCAGTATTTT,CASSYSLGGLSTDTQYF
TRBJ1-3,NA,TRBV2,once,TGTGCCAGCAGGGAAAGGTTTGGCGGCAGGGGCAAAGGAAACACCATATATTTT,CASRERFGGRGKGNTIYF
TRBJ2-3,TRBD1,TRBV7-2,NA,TGTGCCAGCAGCCGAGGACAGGGGGTAGATACGCAGTATTTT,CASSRGQGVDTQYF
TRBJ2-7,TRBD2,TRBV9,NA,TGTGCCAGCAGCGAGGGGACTAGCAGCGAGCAGTACTTC,CASSEGTSSEQYF
TRBJ1-1,NA,TRBV15,NA,TGTGCCACCAGCAGTCTCGGGCACATGAACACTGAAGCTTTCTTT,CATSSLGHMNTEAFF
TRBJ1-1,NA,TRBV4-3,NA,TGCGCCAGCAGCCAAGATTTGCAGTCAGAGAACACTGAAGCTTTCTTT,CASSQDLQSENTEAFF
TRBJ2-1,NA,TRBV2,NA,TGTGCCAGCAGTGAATGGACCGGCCTCTACAATGAGCAGTTCTTC,CASSEWTGLYNEQFF
TRBJ1-1,NA,TRBV27,NA,TGTGCCAGCAGTTTCCGGGGGGGAGACACTGAAGCTTTCTTT,CASSFRGGDTEAFF
TRBJ1-2,NA,TRBV7-8,NA,TGTGCCAGCAGCTTAGAGGACTATTATGGCTACACCTTC,CASSLEDYYGYTF
TRBJ1-1,NA,TRBV5-6,NA,TGTGCCAGCAGCTTAGGCTACACTGAAGCTTTCTTT,CASSLGYTEAFF
TRBJ1-1,NA,TRBV30,few,TGTGCCTGGAAATCTCAGGGTTTGGGCACTGAAGCTTTCTTT,CAWKSQGLGTEAFF
TRBJ1-2,NA,TRBV6-1,NA,TGTGCCAGCAGTGAGGCTTTTTTGGGGAACTATGGCTACACCTTC,CASSEAFLGNYGYTF
TRBJ2-1,TRBD2,TRBV11-3,NA,TGTGCCAGCAGTAGAGCGGGAGCCCGCAATGAGCAGTTCTTC,CASSRAGARNEQFF
TRBJ2-2,TRBD1,TRBV19,NA,TGTGCCACCTTGGACAGGGGGAGGACCGGGGAGCTGTTTTTT,CATLDRGRTGELFF
TRBJ2-7,TRBD1,TRBV11-2,NA,TGTGCCAGCAGCCTCGGGACAGGGAACTACGAGCAGTACTTC,CASSLGTGNYEQYF
TRBJ2-5,NA,TRBV5-4,NA,TGTGCCAGCAGCTTGGGAGACACCCAAGAGACCCAGTACTTC,CASSLGDTQETQYF
TRBJ2-3,TRBD2,TRBV27,NA,TGTGCCAGCACCAAGACTAGCGGCCGCACAGATACGCAGTATTTT,CASTKTSGRTDTQYF
TRBJ2-3,NA,TRBV7-9,NA,TGTGCCAGCAGCTCCTTTGGGGCGCCAGATACGCAGTATTTT,CASSSFGAPDTQYF
TRBJ1-4,NA,TRBV6-5,NA,TGTGCCAGCAGGGGGGATGAGGAAAAACTGTTTTTT,CASRGDEEKLFF
TRBJ1-2,TRBD1,TRBV19,NA,TGTGCCAGTAGTGTTGACAGGGGAGATGGCTACACCTTC,CASSVDRGDGYTF
TRBJ2-7,NA,TRBV19,NA,TGTGCCAGTAGCACCGGGCCACCAGGTCGCTCCTACGAGCAGTACTTC,CASSTGPPGRSYEQYF
TRBJ2-5,NA,TRBV2,NA,TGTGCCAGCACCGCCCGGGGCGACCAAGAGACCCAGTACTTC,CASTARGDQETQYF
TRBJ2-1,NA,TRBV7-9,NA,TGTGCCAGCAGCGGAGCATCAACCTCCTACAATGAGCAGTTCTTC,CASSGASTSYNEQFF
TRBJ1-1,NA,TRBV28,NA,TGTGCCAGCAGTTCGACAGGATTCACTGAAGCTTTCTTT,CASSSTGFTEAFF
TRBJ2-5,NA,TRBV2,NA,TGTGCCAGCAGTGGAGGAGGGGGCCAAGAGACCCAGTACTTC,CASSGGGGQETQYF
TRBJ2-5,NA,TRBV29-1,NA,TGCAGCGCCCATCTCAGGGATAAAGAGACCCAGTACTTC,CSAHLRDKETQYF
TRBJ2-7,TRBD1,TRBV19,NA,TGTGCCAGTAGTACCCTCCTCAGCAGACAGGGAACCTACGAGCAGTACTTC,CASSTLLSRQGTYEQYF
TRBJ2-7,TRBD1,TRBV29-1,NA,TGCAGCGTACGGACAGGGGACTACGAGCAGTACTTC,CSVRTGDYEQYF
TRBJ2-7,NA,TRBV6-1,NA,TGTGCCACTTCCTTTGGGACCTACGAGCAGTACTTC,CATSFGTYEQYF
TRBJ2-7,TRBD2,TRBV6-5,once,TGTGCCAGCAGGGATACCGGGACTAGGGCCTACGAGCAGTACTTC,CASRDTGTRAYEQYF
TRBJ2-7,TRBD1,TRBV5-6,NA,TGTGCCAGCAGCCTCGTGGACAGGTACTCTGACGAGCAGTACTTC,CASSLVDRYSDEQYF
TRBJ2-5,NA,TRBV6-5,NA,TGTGCCAGCAGGCACAGTAGGTTCAGGGAAGAGACCCAGTACTTC,CASRHSRFREETQYF
TRBJ1-3,NA,TRBV29-1,NA,TGCAGCGTTGTTTCAGAGACAACTGGAAACACCATATATTTT,CSVVSETTGNTIYF